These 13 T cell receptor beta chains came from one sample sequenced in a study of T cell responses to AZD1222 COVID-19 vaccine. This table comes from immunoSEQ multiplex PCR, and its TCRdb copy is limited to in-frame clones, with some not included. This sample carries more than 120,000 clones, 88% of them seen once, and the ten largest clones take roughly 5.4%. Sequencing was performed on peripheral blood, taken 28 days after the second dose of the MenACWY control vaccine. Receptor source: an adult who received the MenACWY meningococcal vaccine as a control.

The CDR3 spells CASSSSTRNNEQFF. The CDR3 DNA reads TGTGCCAGCAGCTCGAGTACTAGAAACAATGAGCAGTTCTTC. This chain links TRBV5-4 with TRBJ2-1; tentatively, D is TRBD2 (5 bases). The CDR3 covers 14 residues. Germline assignment: CDR1 SGHNT and CDR2 YYREEE (reference sequence). Trimming stripped 3 bases from V and 5 bases from J, with 12 bases between.

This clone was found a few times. The CDR3 region has the DNA TGTGCCAGCAGCGTTGCGATGGGAGCTAACTATGGCTACACCTTC. Protein: CASSVAMGANYGYTF. The chain has TRBV9 and TRBJ1-2; the D is unclear. The CDR3 loop spans 15 amino acids. Trimming stripped 2 bases from V and 0 bases from J, with 11 bases between. Germline V CDR1 and CDR2: SGDLS, YYNGEE.

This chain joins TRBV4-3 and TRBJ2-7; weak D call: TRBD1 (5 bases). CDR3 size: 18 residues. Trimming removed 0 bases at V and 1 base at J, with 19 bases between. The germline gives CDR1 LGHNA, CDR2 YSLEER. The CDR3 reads CASSQDFSGRDVSYEQYF. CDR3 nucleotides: TGCGCCAGCAGCCAAGATTTTTCGGGCAGGGATGTATCCTACGAGCAGTACTTC.

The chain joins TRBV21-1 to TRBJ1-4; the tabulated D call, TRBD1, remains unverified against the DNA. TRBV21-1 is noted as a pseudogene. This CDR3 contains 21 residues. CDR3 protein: CASSKARSPGQPLKWNEKLFF. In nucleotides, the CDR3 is TGTGCCAGCAGCAAAGCTCGCAGTCCGGGACAGCCCCTTAAGTGGAATGAAAAACTGTTTTTT.

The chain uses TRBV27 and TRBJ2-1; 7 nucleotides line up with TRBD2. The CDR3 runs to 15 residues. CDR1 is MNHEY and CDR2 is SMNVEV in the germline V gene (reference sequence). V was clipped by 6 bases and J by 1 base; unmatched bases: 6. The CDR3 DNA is TGTGCCAGCAGCGAAGCGGGGAGGTCCTACAATGAGCAGTTCTTC. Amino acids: CASSEAGRSYNEQFF.

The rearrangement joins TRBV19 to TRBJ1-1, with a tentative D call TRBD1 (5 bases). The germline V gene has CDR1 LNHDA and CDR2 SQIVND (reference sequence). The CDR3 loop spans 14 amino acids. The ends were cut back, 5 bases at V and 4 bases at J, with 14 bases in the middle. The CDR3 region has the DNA TGTGCCAGTAGTTTATCAGTGAGGGGCACTGAAGCTTTCTTT. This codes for CASSLSVRGTEAFF. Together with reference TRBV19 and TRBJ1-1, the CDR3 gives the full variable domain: DGGITQSPKYLFRKEGQNVTLSCEQNLNHDAMYWYRQDPGQGLRLIYYSQIVNDFQKGDIAEGYSVSREKKESFPLTVTSAQKNPTAFYLCASSLSVRGTEAFFGQGTRLTVV.

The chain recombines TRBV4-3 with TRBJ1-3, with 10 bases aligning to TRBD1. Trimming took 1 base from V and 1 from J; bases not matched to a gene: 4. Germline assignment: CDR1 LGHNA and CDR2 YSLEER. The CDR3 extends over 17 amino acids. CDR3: CASSQARDRGSGNTIYF. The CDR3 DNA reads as TGCGCCAGCAGCCAAGCTCGGGACAGGGGATCTGGAAACACCATATATTTT.

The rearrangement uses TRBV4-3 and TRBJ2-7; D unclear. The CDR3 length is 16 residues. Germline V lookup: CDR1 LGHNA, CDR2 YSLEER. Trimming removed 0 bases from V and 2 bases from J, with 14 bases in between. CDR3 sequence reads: CASSQEFASFAYEQYF. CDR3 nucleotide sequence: TGCGCCAGCAGCCAAGAGTTCGCTAGTTTTGCCTACGAGCAGTACTTC.

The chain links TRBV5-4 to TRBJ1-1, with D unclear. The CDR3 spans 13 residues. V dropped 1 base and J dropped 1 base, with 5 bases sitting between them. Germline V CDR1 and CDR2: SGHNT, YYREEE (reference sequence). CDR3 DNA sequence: TGTGCCAGCAGCTTGAGGCAGAACACTGAAGCTTTCTTT. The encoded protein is CASSLRQNTEAFF.

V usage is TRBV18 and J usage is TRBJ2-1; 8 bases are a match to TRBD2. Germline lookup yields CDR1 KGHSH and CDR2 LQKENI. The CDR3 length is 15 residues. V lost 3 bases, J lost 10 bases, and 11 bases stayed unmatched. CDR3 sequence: CASSPNKRELGEQFF. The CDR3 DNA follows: TGTGCCAGCTCACCCAACAAGCGGGAGCTTGGGGAGCAGTTCTTC.

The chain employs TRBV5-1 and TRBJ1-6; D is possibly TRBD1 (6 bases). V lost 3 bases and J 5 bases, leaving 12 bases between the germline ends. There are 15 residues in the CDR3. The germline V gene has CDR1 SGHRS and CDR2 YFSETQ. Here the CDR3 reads CASSSLGGHNSPLHF. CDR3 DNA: TGCGCCAGCAGCTCTTTAGGGGGTCATAATTCACCCCTCCACTTT.

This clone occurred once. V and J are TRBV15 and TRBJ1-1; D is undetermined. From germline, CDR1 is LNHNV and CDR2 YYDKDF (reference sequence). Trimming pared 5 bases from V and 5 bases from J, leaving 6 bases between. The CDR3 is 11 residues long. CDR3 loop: CATSRQTEAFF. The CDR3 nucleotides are TGTGCCACCAGCCGGCAAACTGAAGCTTTCTTT. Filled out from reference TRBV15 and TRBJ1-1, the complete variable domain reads DAMVIQNPRYQVTQFGKPVTLSCSQTLNHNVMYWYQQKSSQAPKLLFHYYDKDFNNEADTPDNFQSRRPNTSFCFLDIRSPGLGDTAMYLCATSRQTEAFFGQGTRLTVV.

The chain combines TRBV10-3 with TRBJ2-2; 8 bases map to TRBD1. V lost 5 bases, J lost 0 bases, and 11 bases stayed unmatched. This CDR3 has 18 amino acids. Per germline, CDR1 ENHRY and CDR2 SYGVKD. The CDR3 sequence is CAISWTGPPLSNTGELFF. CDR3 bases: TGTGCCATCAGTTGGACAGGGCCCCCCCTTTCGAACACCGGGGAGCTGTTTTTT.